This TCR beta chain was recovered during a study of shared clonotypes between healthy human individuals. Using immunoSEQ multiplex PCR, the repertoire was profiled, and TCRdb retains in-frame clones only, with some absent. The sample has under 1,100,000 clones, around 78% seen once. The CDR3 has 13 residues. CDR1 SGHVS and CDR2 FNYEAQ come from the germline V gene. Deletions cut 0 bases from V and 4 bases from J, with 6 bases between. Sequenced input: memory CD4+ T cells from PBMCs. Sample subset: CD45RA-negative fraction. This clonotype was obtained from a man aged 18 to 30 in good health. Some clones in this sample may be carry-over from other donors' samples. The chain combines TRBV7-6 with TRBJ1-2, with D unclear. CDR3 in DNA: TGTGCCAGCAGCTTAGCTAAGGGCTATGGCTACACCTTC. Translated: CASSLAKGYGYTF.